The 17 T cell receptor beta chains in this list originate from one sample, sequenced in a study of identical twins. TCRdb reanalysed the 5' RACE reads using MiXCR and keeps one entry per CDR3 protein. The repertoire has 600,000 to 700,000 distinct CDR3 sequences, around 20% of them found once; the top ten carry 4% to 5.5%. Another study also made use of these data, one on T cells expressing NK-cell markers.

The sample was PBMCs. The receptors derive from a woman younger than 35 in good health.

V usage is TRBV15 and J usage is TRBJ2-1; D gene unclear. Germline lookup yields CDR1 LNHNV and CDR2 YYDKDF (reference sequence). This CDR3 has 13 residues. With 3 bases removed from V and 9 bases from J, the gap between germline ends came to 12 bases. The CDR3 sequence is CATSRRPACEQFF. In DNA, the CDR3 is TGTGCCACCAGCAGGAGGCCCGCTTGTGAGCAGTTCTTC.

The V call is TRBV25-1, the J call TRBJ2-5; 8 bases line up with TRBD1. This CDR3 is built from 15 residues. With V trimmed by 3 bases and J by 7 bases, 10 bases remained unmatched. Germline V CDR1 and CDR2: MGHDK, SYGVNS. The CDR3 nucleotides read TGTGCCAGCAGTGATTGGACAGGGAGACGGGGGACCCAGTACTTC. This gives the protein CASSDWTGRRGTQYF.

CDR3 region: CSGRWVDETQYF. As DNA, the CDR3 is TGCAGTGGCAGATGGGTGGACGAGACCCAGTACTTC. The genes are TRBV20-1 and TRBJ2-5; D ambiguous. The ends were cut back, 7 bases at V and 5 bases at J, with 14 bases in the middle. This CDR3 spans 12 amino acids. The germline CDR1 and CDR2 sequences are DFQATT and SNEGSKA (reference sequence).

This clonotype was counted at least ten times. CDR3 DNA: TGCAGTGCTAGACCGGGACAGGGAATTAGTTTCTTT. Its translation: CSARPGQGISFF. V is TRBV20-1 and J is TRBJ1-1; 9 nucleotides align to TRBD1. Trimming removed 2 bases from V and 13 bases from J; junction bases left unmatched: 8. Per germline, CDR1 DFQATT and CDR2 SNEGSKA (reference sequence). CDR3 length: 12 residues.

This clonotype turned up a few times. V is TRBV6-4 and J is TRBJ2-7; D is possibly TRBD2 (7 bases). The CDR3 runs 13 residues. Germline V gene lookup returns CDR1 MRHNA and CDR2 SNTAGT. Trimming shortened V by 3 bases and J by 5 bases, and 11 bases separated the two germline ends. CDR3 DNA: TGTGCCAGCAGTGAGCAAGGGGGGGACGAGCAGTACTTC. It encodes CASSEQGGDEQYF.

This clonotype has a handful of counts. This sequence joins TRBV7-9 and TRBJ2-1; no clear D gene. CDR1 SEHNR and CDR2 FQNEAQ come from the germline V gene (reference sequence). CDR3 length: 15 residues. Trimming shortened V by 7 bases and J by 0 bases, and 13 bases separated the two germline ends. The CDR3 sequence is CASTPVPSSYNEQFF. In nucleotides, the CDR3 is TGTGCCAGCACTCCAGTCCCGAGCTCCTACAATGAGCAGTTCTTC.

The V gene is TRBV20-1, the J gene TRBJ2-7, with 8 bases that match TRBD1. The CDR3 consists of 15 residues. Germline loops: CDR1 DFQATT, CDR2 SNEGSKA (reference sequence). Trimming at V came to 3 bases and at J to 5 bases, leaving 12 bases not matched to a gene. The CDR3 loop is CSASSRRTGKHEQYF. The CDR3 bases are TGCAGTGCTAGCAGTCGTCGGACAGGGAAGCACGAGCAGTACTTC.

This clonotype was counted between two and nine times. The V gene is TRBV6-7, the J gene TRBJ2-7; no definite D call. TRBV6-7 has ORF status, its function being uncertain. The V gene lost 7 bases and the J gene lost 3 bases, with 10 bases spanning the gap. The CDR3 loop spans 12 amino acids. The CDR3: CASTPNVYEQYF. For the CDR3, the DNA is TGTGCCAGCACGCCAAATGTCTACGAGCAGTACTTC.

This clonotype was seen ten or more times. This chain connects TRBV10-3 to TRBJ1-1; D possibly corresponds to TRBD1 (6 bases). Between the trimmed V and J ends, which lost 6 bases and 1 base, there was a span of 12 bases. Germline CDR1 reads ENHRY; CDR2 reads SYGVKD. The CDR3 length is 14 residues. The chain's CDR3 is CAIRQGLTNTEAFF. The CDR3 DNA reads TGTGCCATCAGACAGGGTTTGACGAACACTGAAGCTTTCTTT.

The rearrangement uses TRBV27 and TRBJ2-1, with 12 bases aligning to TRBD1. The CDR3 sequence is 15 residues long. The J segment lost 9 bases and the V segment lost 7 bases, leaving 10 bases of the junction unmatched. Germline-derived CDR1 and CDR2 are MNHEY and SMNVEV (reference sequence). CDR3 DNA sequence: TGTGCCAGCACCATCGGGACAGGGGGCCTGAGTGAGCAGTTCTTC. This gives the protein CASTIGTGGLSEQFF.

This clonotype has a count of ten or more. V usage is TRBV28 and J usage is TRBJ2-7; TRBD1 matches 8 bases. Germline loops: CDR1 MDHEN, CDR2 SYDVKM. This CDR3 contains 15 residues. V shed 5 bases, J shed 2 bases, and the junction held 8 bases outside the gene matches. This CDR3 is CASSPTDRGTYEQYF. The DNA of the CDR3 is TGTGCCAGCAGTCCTACTGACAGGGGAACCTACGAGCAGTACTTC.

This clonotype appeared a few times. CDR3 in amino acids: CASSQNDRGGTEAFF. CDR3 bases: TGTGCCAGCAGTCAGAACGACAGGGGTGGAACTGAAGCTTTCTTT. V is TRBV12-3 or TRBV12-4 and J is TRBJ1-1; 8 positions match TRBD1. The ends lost 5 bases at V and 5 bases at J; junction bases unmatched: 10. The CDR3 runs to 15 residues.

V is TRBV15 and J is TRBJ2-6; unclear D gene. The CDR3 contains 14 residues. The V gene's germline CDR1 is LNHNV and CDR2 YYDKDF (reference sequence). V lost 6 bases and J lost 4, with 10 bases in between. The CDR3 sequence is CATRDLGGANVLTF. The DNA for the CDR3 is TGTGCCACCAGGGACCTAGGCGGGGCCAACGTCCTGACTTTC.

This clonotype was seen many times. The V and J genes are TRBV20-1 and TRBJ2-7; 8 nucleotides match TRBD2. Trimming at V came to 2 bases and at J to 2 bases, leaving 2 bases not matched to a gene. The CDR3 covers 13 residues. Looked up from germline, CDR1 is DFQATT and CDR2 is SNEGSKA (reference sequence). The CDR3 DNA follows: TGCAGTGCTAGACCGGGACTAGCCTACGAGCAGTACTTC. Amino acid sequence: CSARPGLAYEQYF.

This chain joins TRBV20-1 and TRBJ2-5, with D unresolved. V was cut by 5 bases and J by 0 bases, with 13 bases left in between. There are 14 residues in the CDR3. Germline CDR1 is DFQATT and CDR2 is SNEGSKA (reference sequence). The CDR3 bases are TGCAGTGCTCCCCCACTTGGGAACCAAGAGACCCAGTACTTC. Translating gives CSAPPLGNQETQYF.

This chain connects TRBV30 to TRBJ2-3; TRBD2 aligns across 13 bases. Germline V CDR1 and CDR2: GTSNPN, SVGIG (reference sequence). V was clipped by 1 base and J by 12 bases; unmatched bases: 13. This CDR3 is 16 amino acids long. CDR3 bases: TGTGCCTGGAGTGCCCTCAGACTAGCGGGAGGTTCCCGACAGTATTTT. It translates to CAWSALRLAGGSRQYF.

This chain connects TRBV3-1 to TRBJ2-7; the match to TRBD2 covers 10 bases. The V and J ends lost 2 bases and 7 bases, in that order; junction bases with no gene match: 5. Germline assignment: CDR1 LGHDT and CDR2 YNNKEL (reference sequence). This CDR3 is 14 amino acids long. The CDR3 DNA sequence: TGTGCCAGCAGCCAACTAGCGGGGGTGGGAGAGCAGTACTTC. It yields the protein CASSQLAGVGEQYF.